The present entry profiles one TCR beta chain with its context. The antigen is unknown. Through a sample-barcoded 5' primer and a J-beta primer mix, a second PCR was run for roughly 7 to 12 cycles. A single record per CDR3 protein comes from TCRdb applying MiXCR to the 5' RACE reads. The sample records more than 700,000 distinct CDR3 sequences, around half being singletons. This entry is derived from a study of blood T cells in healthy people across ages. Notes on the study in general: Correlation between TCR beta diversity and naive T cell percentage was strong. It was held that the diversity estimates obtained from one million T cells were underestimates. Per million T cells, TCR beta diversity dropped roughly linearly as age increased.

Isolation per sample recovered at least 6.5 million PBMCs. The germline CDR1 and CDR2 sequences are SGDLS and YYNGEE. Trimming pared 0 bases from V and 2 bases from J, leaving 12 bases between. The CDR3 has 15 amino acids. The chain uses TRBV9 and TRBJ2-7; D is perhaps TRBD2 (6 bases). This TCR was recovered from a man older than 75 in good health. The specimen was blood. The CDR3 DNA reads as TGTGCCAGCAGCGTAGACGGCGGAGGGACCTACGAGCAGTACTTC. It translates to CASSVDGGGTYEQYF.